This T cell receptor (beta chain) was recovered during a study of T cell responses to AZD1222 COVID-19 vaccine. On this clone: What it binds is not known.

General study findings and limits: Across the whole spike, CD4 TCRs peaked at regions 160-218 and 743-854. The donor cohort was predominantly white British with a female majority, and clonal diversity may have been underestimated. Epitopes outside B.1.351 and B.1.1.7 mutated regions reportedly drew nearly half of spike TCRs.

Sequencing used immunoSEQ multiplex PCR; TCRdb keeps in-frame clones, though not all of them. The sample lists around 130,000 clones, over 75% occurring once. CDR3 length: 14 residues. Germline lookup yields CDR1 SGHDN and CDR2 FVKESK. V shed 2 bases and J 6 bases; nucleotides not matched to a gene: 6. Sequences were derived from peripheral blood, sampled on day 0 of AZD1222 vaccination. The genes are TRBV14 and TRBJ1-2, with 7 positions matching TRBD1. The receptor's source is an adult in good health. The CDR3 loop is CASSQWTGRDGYTF. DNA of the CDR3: TGTGCCAGCAGCCAATGGACAGGCCGGGATGGCTACACCTTC. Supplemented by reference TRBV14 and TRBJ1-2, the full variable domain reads EAGVTQFPSHSVIEKGQTVTLRCDPISGHDNLYWYRRVMGKEIKFLLHFVKESKQDESGMPNNRFLAERTGGTYSTLKVQPAELEDSGVYFCASSQWTGRDGYTFGSGTRLTVV.